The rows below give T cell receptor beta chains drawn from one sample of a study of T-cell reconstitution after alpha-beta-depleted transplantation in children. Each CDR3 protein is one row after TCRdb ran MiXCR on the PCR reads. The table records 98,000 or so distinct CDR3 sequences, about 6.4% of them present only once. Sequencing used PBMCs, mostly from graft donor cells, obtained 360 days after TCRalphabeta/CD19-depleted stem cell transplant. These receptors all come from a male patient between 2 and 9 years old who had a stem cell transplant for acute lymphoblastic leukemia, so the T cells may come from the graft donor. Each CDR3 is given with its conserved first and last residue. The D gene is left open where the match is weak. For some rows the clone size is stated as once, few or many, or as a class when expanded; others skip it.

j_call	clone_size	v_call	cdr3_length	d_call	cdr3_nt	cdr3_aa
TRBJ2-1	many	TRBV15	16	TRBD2	TGTGCCACCAGCAGACTTAGCGGGGGGGCCGTGGATGAGCAGTTCTTC	CATSRLSGGAVDEQFF
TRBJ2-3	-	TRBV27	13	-	TGTGCCAGCAGTTTACGGTCAGCAGATACGCAGTATTTT	CASSLRSADTQYF
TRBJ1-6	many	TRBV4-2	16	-	TGTGCCAGCAGCCAAGGGCCCGTACAGGGTGATTCACCCCTCCACTTT	CASSQGPVQGDSPLHF
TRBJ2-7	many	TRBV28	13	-	TGTGCCAGCAGTTTGCCACTGCCCTACGAGCAGTACTTC	CASSLPLPYEQYF
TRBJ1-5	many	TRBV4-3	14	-	TGCGCCAGCAGCCAAGAACGAAGCAATCAGCCCCAGCATTTT	CASSQERSNQPQHF
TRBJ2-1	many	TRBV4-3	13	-	TGCGCCAGCAGCCAAGATCGGTTTGGTGAGCAGTTCTTC	CASSQDRFGEQFF
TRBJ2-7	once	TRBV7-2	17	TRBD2	TGTGCCAGCAGCTTAGGACTAGCGGGGGGGTACTCCTACGAGCAGTACTTC	CASSLGLAGGYSYEQYF
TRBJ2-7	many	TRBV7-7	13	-	TGTGCCAGCAGCCAGGAACCCTCCTACGAGCAGTACTTC	CASSQEPSYEQYF
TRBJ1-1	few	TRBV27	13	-	TGTGCCAGCAGACCTATCAGGAACACTGAAGCTTTCTTT	CASRPIRNTEAFF
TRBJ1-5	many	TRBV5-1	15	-	TGCGCCAGCAGCTTGGAGGGGATTTTTAATCAGCCCCAGCATTTT	CASSLEGIFNQPQHF
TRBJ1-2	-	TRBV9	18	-	TGTGCCAGCAGCGTGAGTGGTCCAGGGGAGTCAGTTAGCTATGGCTACACCTTC	CASSVSGPGESVSYGYTF
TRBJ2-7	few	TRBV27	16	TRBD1	TGTGCCAGCAGTTCAGGGGACAGGGAACAATCGGCCGAGCAGTACTTC	CASSSGDREQSAEQYF
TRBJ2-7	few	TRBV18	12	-	TGTGCCAGCTCACCTAAAGCGTACGAGCAGTACTTC	CASSPKAYEQYF
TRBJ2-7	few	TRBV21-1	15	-	TGTGCCAGCAGCAAATATCAGCTGTCCTCCTACGAGCAGTACTTC	CASSKYQLSSYEQYF
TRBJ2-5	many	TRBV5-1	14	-	TGCGCCAGCAGCTTGTGGACAGGAGGGGAGACCCAGTACTTC	CASSLWTGGETQYF
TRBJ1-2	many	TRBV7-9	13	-	TGTGCCAGCAGCTACCTCTCGGAATATGGCTACACCTTC	CASSYLSEYGYTF
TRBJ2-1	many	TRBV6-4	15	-	TGTGCCACCCGGGGTTTTCACAGCTCCTACAATGAGCAGTTCTTC	CATRGFHSSYNEQFF
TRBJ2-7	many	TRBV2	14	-	TGTGCCAGCAGTGAAGTGGGCGGTACCTACGAGCAGTACTTC	CASSEVGGTYEQYF
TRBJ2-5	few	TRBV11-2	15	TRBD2	TGTGCCAGCAGCTTGTGGACTAGCGGGGCAGAGACCCAGTACTTC	CASSLWTSGAETQYF
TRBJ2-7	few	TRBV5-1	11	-	TGCGCCAGCAGAGTGGGCAGCGAGCAGTACTTC	CASRVGSEQYF
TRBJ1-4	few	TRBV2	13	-	TGTGCCAGCACCAACCCCGGGGATGAAAAACTGTTTTTT	CASTNPGDEKLFF
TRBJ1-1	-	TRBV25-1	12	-	TGTGCCAGCAGTGAATATACAGTCCCAGCTTTCTTT	CASSEYTVPAFF
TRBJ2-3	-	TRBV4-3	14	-	TGCGCCAGCAGCCAAGCGGGAGTATCAGATACGCAGTATTTT	CASSQAGVSDTQYF
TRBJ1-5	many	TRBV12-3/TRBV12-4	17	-	TGTGCCAGCAGTTTACCGGGACCGAACCATAGCAATCAGCCCCAGCATTTT	CASSLPGPNHSNQPQHF
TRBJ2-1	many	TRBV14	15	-	TGTGCCAGCAGCTTTGGGGTTGGCTCCTACAATGAGCAGTTCTTC	CASSFGVGSYNEQFF
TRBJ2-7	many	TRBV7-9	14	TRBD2	TGTGCCAGCAGCTCGGGACTAGCGGCTTACGAGCAGTACTTC	CASSSGLAAYEQYF
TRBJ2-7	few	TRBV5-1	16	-	TGCGCCAGCAGCCCGGTGATAGGACGAACATCCTACGAGCAGTACTTC	CASSPVIGRTSYEQYF
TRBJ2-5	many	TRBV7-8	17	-	TGTGCCAGCAGCTCTAGAACCCGAATAGCGTACCAAGAGACCCAGTACTTC	CASSSRTRIAYQETQYF
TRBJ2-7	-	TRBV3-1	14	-	TGTGCCAGCAGCCAATCTGCCGGGTCCTACGAGCAGTACTTC	CASSQSAGSYEQYF
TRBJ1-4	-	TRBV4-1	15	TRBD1	TGCGCCAGCAGCCAAGGCCCAGGGGGCGGCGAAAAACTGTTTTTT	CASSQGPGGGEKLFF
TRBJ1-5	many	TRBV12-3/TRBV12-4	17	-	TGTGCCAGCAGTCTCGGGACCTCGGGAGGGAGCAATCAGCCCCAGCATTTT	CASSLGTSGGSNQPQHF
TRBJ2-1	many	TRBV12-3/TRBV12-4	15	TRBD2	TGTGCCAGCAGGTTTACTAGCGGGAAGAAAAATGAGCAGTTCTTC	CASRFTSGKKNEQFF
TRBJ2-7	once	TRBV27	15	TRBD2	TGTGCCAGCAGTCCCAGAGCGGGGGGGCCTTTCGAGCAGTACTTC	CASSPRAGGPFEQYF
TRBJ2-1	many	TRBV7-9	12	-	TGTGCCAGCACCACCCGGGACAATGAGCAGTTCTTC	CASTTRDNEQFF
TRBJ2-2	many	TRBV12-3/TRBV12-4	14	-	TGTGCCAGCAGTGCCTCGAGGGTGGCCGGGGAGCTGTTTTTT	CASSASRVAGELFF
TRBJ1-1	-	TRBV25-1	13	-	TGTGCCAGCATCGGGTCCATGAACACTGAAGCTTTCTTT	CASIGSMNTEAFF
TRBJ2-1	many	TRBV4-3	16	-	TGCGCCAGCAGCCAAGATCCCCCGAGCTCCTACAATGAGCAGTTCTTC	CASSQDPPSSYNEQFF
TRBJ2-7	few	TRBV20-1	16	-	TGCAGTGCTAGAGATCGGGAGAGGGGAACCGCCTACGAGCAGTACTTC	CSARDRERGTAYEQYF
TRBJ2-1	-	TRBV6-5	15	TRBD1	TGTGCCAGCAGCTACGGGACAGGGTCGGGGGGTGAGCAGTTCTTC	CASSYGTGSGGEQFF
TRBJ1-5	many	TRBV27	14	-	TGTGCCAGCAGTGTCCGGGCCCGTCTAGGGCCCCAGCATTTT	CASSVRARLGPQHF
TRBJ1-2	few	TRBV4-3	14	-	TGCGCCAGCAGCCAAGAGAATTCTAACTATGGCTACACCTTC	CASSQENSNYGYTF
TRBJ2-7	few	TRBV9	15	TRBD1	TGTGCCAGCAGCCTGGCCGGGACAGGGAAGAACGAGCAGTACTTC	CASSLAGTGKNEQYF
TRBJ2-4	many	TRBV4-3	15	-	TGCGCCAGCAGCCAGGGGTCCGGTAACCTAAACATTCAGTACTTC	CASSQGSGNLNIQYF
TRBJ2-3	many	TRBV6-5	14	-	TGTGCCAGCAGTTACTCCGGGCAGGCGGGGACGCAGTATTTT	CASSYSGQAGTQYF
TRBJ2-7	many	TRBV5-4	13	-	TGTGCCAGCAGCTTGGCGGAGGGGGACGAGCAGTACTTC	CASSLAEGDEQYF
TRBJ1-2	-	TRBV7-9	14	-	TGTGCCAGCAGCTTAGGCGGGCGCGACTATGGCTACACCTTC	CASSLGGRDYGYTF
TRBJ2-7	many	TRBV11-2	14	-	TGTGCCAGCAGCTTGAACTTGAGAGGCGGGGAGCAGTACTTC	CASSLNLRGGEQYF
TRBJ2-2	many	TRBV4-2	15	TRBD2	TGTGCCAGCAGCCAAGAAACTAGCGGGAGCTGGGAGCTGTTTTTT	CASSQETSGSWELFF
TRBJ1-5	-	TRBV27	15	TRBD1	TGTGCCAGCAGTCCAGACAGGGGCCCCCAAAGAGCCCAGCATTTT	CASSPDRGPQRAQHF
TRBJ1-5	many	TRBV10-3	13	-	TGTGCCATCAGTGATGATTATAATCAGCCCCAGCATTTT	CAISDDYNQPQHF
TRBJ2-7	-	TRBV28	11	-	TGTGCCAGCAGTGCAGGGAACGAGCAGTACTTC	CASSAGNEQYF
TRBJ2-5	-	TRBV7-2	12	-	TGTGCCAGCAGCCCCACGTGGGAGACCCAGTACTTC	CASSPTWETQYF
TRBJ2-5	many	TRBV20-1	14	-	TGCAGTGCTAGAGTCAGGCCCTACCTTGGGACCCAGTACTTC	CSARVRPYLGTQYF
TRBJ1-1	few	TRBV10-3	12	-	TGTGCCATCAGTGAGTACGACACTGAAGCTTTCTTT	CAISEYDTEAFF
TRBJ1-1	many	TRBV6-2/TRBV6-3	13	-	TGTGCCAGCAGTTACGTGGGCCACACTGAAGCTTTCTTT	CASSYVGHTEAFF
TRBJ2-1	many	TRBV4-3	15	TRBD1	TGCGCCAGCAGCCAAGTCCCAGGGGGAAACAATGAGCAGTTCTTC	CASSQVPGGNNEQFF